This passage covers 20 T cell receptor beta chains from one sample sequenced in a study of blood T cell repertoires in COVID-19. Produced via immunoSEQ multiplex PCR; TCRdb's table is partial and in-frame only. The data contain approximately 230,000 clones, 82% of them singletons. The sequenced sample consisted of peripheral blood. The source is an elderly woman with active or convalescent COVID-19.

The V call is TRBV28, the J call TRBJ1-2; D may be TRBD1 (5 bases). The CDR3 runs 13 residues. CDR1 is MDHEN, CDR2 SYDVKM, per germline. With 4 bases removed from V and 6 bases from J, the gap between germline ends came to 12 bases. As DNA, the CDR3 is TGTGCCAGCAGTTCCCCTTGGGGGGATGGCTACACCTTC. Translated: CASSSPWGDGYTF.

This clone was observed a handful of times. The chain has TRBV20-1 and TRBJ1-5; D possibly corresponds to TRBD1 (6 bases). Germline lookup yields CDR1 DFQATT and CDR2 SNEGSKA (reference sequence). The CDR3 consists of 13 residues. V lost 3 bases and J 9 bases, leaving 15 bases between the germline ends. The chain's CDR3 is CSASIEGVRPQHF. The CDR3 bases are TGCAGTGCTAGTATCGAGGGGGTAAGGCCCCAGCATTTT.

The DNA of the CDR3 is TGTGCCAGCAGCCGCAGTGACGAGCAGTACTTC. It translates to CASSRSDEQYF. J is TRBJ2-7 and V is TRBV28; D gene uncertain. From germline, CDR1 is MDHEN and CDR2 SYDVKM. This CDR3 has 11 amino acids. The V gene lost 6 bases and the J gene lost 5 bases, with 8 bases spanning the gap.

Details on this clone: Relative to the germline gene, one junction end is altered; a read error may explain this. CDR3 DNA: TGTGCCAGCAGCTTGAAGGGGCCAGATAACTATGACTACACCTTC. This codes for CASSLKGPDNYDYTF. The V call is TRBV5-4, the J call TRBJ1-2, with D perhaps TRBD1 (5 bases). The CDR3 runs to 15 residues. Germline V lookup: CDR1 SGHNT, CDR2 YYREEE (reference sequence).

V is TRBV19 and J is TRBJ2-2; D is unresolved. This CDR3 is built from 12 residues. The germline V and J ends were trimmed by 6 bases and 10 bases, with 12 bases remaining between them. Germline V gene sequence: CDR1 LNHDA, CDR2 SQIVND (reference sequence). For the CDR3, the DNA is TGTGCCAGTAGATATACACCGTCGGAGCTGTTTTTT. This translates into CASRYTPSELFF.

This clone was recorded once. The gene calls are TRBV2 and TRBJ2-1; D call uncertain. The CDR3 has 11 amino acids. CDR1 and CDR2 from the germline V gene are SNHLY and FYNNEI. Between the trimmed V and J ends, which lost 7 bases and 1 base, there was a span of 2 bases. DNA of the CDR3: TGTGCCAGCACTTCCTACAATGAGCAGTTCTTC. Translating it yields CASTSYNEQFF.

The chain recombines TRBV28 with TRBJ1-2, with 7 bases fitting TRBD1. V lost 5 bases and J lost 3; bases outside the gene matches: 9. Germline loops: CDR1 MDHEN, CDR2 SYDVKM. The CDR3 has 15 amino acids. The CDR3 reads CASSARDRGDYGYTF. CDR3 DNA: TGTGCCAGCAGTGCCCGGGACAGAGGGGACTATGGCTACACCTTC.

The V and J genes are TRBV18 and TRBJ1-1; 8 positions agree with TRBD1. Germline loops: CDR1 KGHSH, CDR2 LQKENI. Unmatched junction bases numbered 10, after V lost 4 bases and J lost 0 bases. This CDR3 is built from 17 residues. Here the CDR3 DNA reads TGTGCCAGCTCACTTCTCCAGACAGGGGACTTGAACACTGAAGCTTTCTTT. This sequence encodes CASSLLQTGDLNTEAFF.

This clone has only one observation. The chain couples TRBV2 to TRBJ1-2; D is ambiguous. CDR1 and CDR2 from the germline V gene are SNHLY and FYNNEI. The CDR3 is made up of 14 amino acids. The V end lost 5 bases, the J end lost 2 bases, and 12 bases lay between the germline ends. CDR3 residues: CASSPFGSNYGYTF. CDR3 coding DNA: TGTGCCAGCAGTCCCTTCGGGTCAAACTATGGCTACACCTTC.

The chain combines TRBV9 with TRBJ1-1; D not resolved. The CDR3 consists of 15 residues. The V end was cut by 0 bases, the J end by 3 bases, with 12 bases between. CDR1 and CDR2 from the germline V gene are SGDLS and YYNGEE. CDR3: CASSVGDVFDTEAFF. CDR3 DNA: TGTGCCAGCAGCGTAGGAGATGTCTTCGACACTGAAGCTTTCTTT.

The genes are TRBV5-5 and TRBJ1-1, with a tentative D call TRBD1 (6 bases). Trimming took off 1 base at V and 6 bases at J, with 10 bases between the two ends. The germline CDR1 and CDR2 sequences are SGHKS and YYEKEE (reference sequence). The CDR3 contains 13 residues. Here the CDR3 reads CASSLMRTAEAFF. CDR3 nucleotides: TGTGCCAGCAGCTTGATGCGGACAGCTGAAGCTTTCTTT.

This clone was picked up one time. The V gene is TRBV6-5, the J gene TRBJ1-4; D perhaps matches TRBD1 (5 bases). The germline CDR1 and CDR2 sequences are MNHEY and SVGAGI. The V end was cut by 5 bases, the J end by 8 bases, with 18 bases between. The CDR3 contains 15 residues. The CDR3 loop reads CASSTSSQGKEKLFF. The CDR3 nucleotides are TGTGCCAGCAGTACCTCGAGTCAGGGTAAAGAAAAACTGTTTTTT.

CDR3 nucleotides: TGTGCCAGCAGTTTATATTCTAGTGGTGCCTACAATGAGCAGTTCTTC. Protein product: CASSLYSSGAYNEQFF. The chain uses TRBV28 and TRBJ2-1, with D uncertain. Germline V gene lookup returns CDR1 MDHEN and CDR2 SYDVKM. V was cut by 1 base and J by 2 bases, with 12 bases left in between. This CDR3 has 16 amino acids. The whole variable domain, remainder taken from reference TRBV28 and TRBJ2-1, is DVKVTQSSRYLVKRTGEKVFLECVQDMDHENMFWYRQDPGLGLRLIYFSYDVKMKEKGDIPEGYSVSREKKERFSLILESASTNQTSMYLCASSLYSSGAYNEQFFGPGTRLTVL.

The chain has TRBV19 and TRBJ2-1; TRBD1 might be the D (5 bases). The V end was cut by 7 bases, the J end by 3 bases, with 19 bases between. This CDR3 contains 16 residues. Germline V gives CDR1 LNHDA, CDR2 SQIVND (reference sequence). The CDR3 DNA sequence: TGTGCCAGTACCCAAGGGGTTCTTGGGATCTACAATGAGCAGTTCTTC. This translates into CASTQGVLGIYNEQFF.

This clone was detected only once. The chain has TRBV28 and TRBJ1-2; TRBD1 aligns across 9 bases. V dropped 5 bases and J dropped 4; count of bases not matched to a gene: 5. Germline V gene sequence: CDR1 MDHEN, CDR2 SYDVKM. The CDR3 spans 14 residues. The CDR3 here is CASSPQGAVYGYTF. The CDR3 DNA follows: TGTGCCAGCAGTCCACAGGGGGCCGTCTATGGCTACACCTTC.

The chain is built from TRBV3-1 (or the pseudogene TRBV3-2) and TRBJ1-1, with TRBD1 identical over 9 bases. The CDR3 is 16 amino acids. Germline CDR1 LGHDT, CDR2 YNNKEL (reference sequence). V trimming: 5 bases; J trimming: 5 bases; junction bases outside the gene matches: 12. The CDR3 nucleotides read TGTGCCAGCAGCAAAGCGACCCCCGGACAGGGGACTGAAGCTTTCTTT. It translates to CASSKATPGQGTEAFF.

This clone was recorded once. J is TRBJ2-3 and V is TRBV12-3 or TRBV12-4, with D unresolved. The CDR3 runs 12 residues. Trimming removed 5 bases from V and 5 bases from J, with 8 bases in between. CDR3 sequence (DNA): TGTGCCAGCAGTCTCCGGGTAGATACGCAGTATTTT. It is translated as CASSLRVDTQYF.

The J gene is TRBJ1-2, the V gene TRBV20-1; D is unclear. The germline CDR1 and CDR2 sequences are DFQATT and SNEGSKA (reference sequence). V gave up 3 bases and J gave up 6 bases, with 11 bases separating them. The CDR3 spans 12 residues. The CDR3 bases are TGCAGTGCTAGTTCGCGTGGGCATGGCTACACCTTC. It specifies CSASSRGHGYTF.

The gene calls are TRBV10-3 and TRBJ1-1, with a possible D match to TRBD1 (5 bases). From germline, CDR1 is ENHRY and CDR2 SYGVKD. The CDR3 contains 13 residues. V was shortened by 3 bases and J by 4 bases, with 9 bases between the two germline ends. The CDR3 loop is CAISDQGSTEAFF. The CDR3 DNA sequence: TGTGCCATCAGTGACCAGGGTAGCACTGAAGCTTTCTTT.

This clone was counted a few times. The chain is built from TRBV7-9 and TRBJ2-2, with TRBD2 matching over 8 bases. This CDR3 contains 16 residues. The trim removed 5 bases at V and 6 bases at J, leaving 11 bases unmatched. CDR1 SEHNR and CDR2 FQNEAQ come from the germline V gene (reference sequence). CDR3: CASSLPSGLSPGELFF. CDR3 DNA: TGTGCCAGCAGCCTACCTAGCGGGTTAAGCCCCGGGGAGCTGTTTTTT.